This TCR beta chain was identified during a study of blood T cell repertoires in COVID-19. Study as a whole: COVID-19 samples collected from the United States, Italy and Spain covered acute and convalescent phases. T cells, B-cell-depleted T cells, or PBMCs provided the cDNA or gDNA that served as material.

CDR3 size: 16 residues. Germline V lookup: CDR1 MDHEN, CDR2 SYDVKM. J gave up 4 bases and V 6 bases, and 13 bases lay outside the gene matches. Original handling: Amplification of reference gene primers provided the estimated nucleated cell counts. Assay used: immunoSEQ multiplex PCR; TCRdb lists only in-frame clones, some missing. V and J calls and clone size are copied from that table; D and trimming were computed from the DNA. The sample has about 200,000 clones; 75% to 85% are singletons. The sample taken for sequencing was peripheral blood. This clonotype was obtained from a human donor in a cohort sampled during active COVID-19. This chain links TRBV28 with TRBJ1-1; 8 nucleotides align to TRBD1. CDR3 DNA: TGTGCCAGCAGGACCCCGACAGGGGTGTTGAGCACTGAAGCTTTCTTT. It translates to CASRTPTGVLSTEAFF.